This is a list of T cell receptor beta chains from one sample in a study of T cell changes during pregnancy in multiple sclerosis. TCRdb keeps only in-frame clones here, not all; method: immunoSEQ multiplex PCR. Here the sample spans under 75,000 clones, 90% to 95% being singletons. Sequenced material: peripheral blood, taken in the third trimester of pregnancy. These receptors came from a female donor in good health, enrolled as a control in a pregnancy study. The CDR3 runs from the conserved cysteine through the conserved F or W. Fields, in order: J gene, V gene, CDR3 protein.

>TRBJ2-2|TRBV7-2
CASSLDYLSGELFF
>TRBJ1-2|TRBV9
CASSPNRGRANYGYTF
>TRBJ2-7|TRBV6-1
CAVRRPTGIYEQYF
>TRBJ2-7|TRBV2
CASSSYSGQGRSYEQYF
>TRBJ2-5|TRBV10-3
CAISELTSGQETQYF
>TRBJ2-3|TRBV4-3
CASSQEVSGTGADTQYF
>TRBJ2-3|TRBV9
CASSAGRLAGGYLTDTQYF
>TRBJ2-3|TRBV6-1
CASSEKRSPGQLTDTQYF
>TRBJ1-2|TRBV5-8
CASSRIVRGSGYTF
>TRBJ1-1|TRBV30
CAWRSSGKNTEAFF
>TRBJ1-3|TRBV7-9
CASSSLNSGNTIYF
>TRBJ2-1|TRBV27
CASSSGRLAGDNEQFF
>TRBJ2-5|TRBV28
CASGTPGGETQYF
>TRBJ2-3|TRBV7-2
CASSLVGLAGQGTQYF
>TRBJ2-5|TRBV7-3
CASSLLGQTQETQYF
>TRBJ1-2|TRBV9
CASSVLDSMGGYTF
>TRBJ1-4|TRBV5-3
CARSQGQPPGSTNEKLFF
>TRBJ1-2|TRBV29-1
CSAEGRSSYGYTF
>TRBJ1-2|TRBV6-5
CASSYGQGPLYGYTF
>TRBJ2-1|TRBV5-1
CASSPTSGPYNEQFF
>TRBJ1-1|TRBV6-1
CASSEQGGDTEAFF
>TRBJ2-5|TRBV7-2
CASSQEAGGWETQYF
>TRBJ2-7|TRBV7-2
CASSPVPFSGRYHSEQYF
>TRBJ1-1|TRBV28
CASSSGQGIGAFF
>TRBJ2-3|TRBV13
CASSFETDTQYF
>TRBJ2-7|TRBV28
CASSFREVGHEQYF
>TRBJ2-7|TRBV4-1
CASSRTSGANYEQYF
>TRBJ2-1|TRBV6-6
CASTPGGAGGWDEQFF
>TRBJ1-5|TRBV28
CASSIGGQPQHF
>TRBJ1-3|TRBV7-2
CASSFSRGLGNTIYF
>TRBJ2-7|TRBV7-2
CASSLLSGLSYEQYF
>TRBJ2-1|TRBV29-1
CSANPGTGSYNEQFF
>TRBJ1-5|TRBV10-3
CAISDWTGINQPQHF
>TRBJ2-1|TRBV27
CASSPPPLGTGLELYNEQFF
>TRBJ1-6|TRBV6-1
CASSKKQTDNSPLHF
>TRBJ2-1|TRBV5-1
CASSGGDSYNEQFF
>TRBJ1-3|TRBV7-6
CASSPYSGAGNTIYF
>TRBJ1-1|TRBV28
CASSLAGVEGEAFF
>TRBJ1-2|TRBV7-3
CASSSTGADGYTF
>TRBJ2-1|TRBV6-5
CASGLGAGAYNEQFF
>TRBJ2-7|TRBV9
CASSPRTGVYEQYF
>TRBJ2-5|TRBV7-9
CASSLGVAVEETQYF
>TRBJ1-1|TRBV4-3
CASSQGGGRYVEAFF
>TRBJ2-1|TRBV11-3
CASSFESGRARNEQFF
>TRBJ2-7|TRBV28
CASTERVRSYEQYF
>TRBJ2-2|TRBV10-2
CASRSGTGSLTTGELFF
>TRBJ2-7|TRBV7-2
CASSPGLAEYSYEQYF